This TCR beta chain was captured in a study of blood T cell repertoires in COVID-19. Study-level information: There were acute and convalescent COVID-19 samples, and they came from the United States, Italy and Spain. T cells, B-cell-depleted T cells, or PBMCs supplied cDNA or gDNA.

The germline CDR1 and CDR2 sequences are LGHDT and YNNKEL (reference sequence). Deletions cut 4 bases from V and 2 bases from J, with 12 bases between. The CDR3 totals 16 residues. As originally analysed: Estimation of nucleated cell counts was performed using reference gene primer amplification. TCRdb's copy holds only in-frame clones and misses some; the assay was immunoSEQ multiplex PCR. V and J calls and clone size are those listed in that table; D and trimming were worked out from the DNA. The table records tens of thousands of clones, 86% of them present only once. The rearrangement links TRBV3-1 (or the pseudogene TRBV3-2) to TRBJ2-6; D is unclear. Sequencing was carried out using peripheral blood. This clonotype originated in an elderly woman with acute or convalescent COVID-19. The CDR3 is CASSPLLVPGANVLTF. The CDR3 DNA follows: TGTGCCAGCAGCCCCCTCCTAGTTCCTGGGGCCAACGTCCTGACTTTC.